These 19 T cell receptor beta chains share one sample of origin, sequenced in a study of T cell responses to AZD1222 COVID-19 vaccine. Only in-frame clones appear in the TCRdb table, and some are missing; sequencing was by immunoSEQ multiplex PCR. This repertoire shows around 100,000 clones, 65% to 85% found once; its top ten account for about 9.4%. The sample in question was peripheral blood, obtained on day 0 of AZD1222 vaccination. The receptors were gathered from an adult in good health.

The rearrangement uses TRBV4-2 and TRBJ2-3; 11 bases line up with TRBD2. V lost 4 bases to trimming and J lost 8 bases; unmatched junction nucleotides: 14. The CDR3 totals 17 residues. Germline V gene data show CDR1 as LGHNA and CDR2 as YNFKEQ. CDR3 sequence reads: CASSPEGSGGAGGTQYF. The CDR3 coding sequence is TGTGCCAGCAGCCCAGAGGGTAGCGGGGGGGCTGGAGGTACGCAGTATTTT.

The count of this clone is one. The chain links TRBV2 to TRBJ1-1; possible D gene TRBD1, 5 bases. V was trimmed by 4 bases and J by 10 bases, leaving 13 bases between them. Germline V lookup: CDR1 SNHLY, CDR2 FYNNEI. This CDR3 is built from 12 residues. The CDR3 region has the DNA TGTGCCAGCAGTGTGTGGCAGGGCGCAGCTTTCTTT. It encodes CASSVWQGAAFF.

The chain employs TRBV12-3 or TRBV12-4 and TRBJ1-5; D perhaps matches TRBD1 (6 bases). This CDR3 has 12 residues. The V end was cut by 9 bases, the J end by 3 bases, with 9 bases between. CDR3 sequence: CARRGDNQPQHF. Written as DNA, the CDR3 is TGTGCCAGGAGGGGGGACAATCAGCCCCAGCATTTT.

The chain couples TRBV27 to TRBJ1-1; D is unresolved. The V gene lost 3 bases and the J gene lost 5 bases, with 10 bases spanning the gap. Germline V lookup: CDR1 MNHEY, CDR2 SMNVEV (reference sequence). The CDR3 has 13 residues. CDR3 region: CASSFRLGTEAFF. For the CDR3, the DNA is TGTGCCAGCAGTTTTCGACTAGGAACTGAAGCTTTCTTT.

The chain links TRBV9 to TRBJ1-3; 7 bases map to TRBD1. Per the germline V gene, CDR1 is SGDLS and CDR2 is YYNGEE. V gave up 4 bases and J gave up 4 bases; unmatched junction bases: 5. The CDR3 extends over 14 amino acids. CDR3 in DNA: TGTGCCAGCAGCCCACAGGGGTCGGGAAACACCATATATTTT. It encodes CASSPQGSGNTIYF.

The V gene is TRBV6-5, the J gene TRBJ1-1; the D is unclear. Germline CDR1 is MNHEY and CDR2 is SVGAGI. This CDR3 has 14 amino acids. The ends were cut back, 6 bases at V and 5 bases at J, with 16 bases in the middle. Here the CDR3 DNA reads TGTGCCAGCAGGTCCTCTACCGGTTGGACTGAAGCTTTCTTT. Protein: CASRSSTGWTEAFF.

CDR3 in DNA: TGTGCCAGCAGTCCCGGACAGGGGGACTCACCCCTCCACTTT. Its protein product is CASSPGQGDSPLHF. The genes are TRBV28 and TRBJ1-6; 10 nucleotides match TRBD1. This CDR3 is 14 amino acids long. Germline CDR1 MDHEN, CDR2 SYDVKM. Trimming at V came to 5 bases and at J to 10 bases, leaving 5 bases not matched to a gene.

This clone occurred a few times. The V and J genes are TRBV6-5 and TRBJ1-5; D might be TRBD1 (6 bases). CDR1 MNHEY and CDR2 SVGAGI come from the germline V gene. The V end was cut by 0 bases, the J end by 3 bases, with 9 bases between. This CDR3 is built from 15 residues. The CDR3 region is CASSYSRTANQPQHF. The CDR3 DNA reads TGTGCCAGCAGTTACTCCCGGACAGCCAATCAGCCCCAGCATTTT.

The V and J genes are TRBV5-1 and TRBJ2-3, with TRBD1 identical over 9 bases. Trimming removed 2 bases from V and 5 bases from J; junction bases left unmatched: 3. Germline V CDR1 and CDR2: SGHRS, YFSETQ. CDR3 length equals 14 residues. This chain's CDR3 is CASSFRDREDTQYF. The CDR3 DNA is TGCGCCAGCAGCTTCCGGGACAGGGAAGATACGCAGTATTTT. Using reference TRBV5-1 and TRBJ2-3 for the parts outside the CDR3, the full variable domain is KAGVTQTPRYLIKTRGQQVTLSCSPISGHRSVSWYQQTPGQGLQFLFEYFSETQRNKGNFPGRFSGRQFSNSRSEMNVSTLELGDSALYLCASSFRDREDTQYFGPGTRLTVL.

The chain is built from TRBV6-5 and TRBJ1-1; possibly TRBD1 for D (6 bases). Looked up from germline, CDR1 is MNHEY and CDR2 is SVGAGI. This CDR3 is 13 amino acids long. V gave up 6 bases and J gave up 1 base, with 9 bases separating them. CDR3 nucleotide sequence: TGTGCCAGCAGCCTACAGGGGAACACTGAAGCTTTCTTT. Translating it yields CASSLQGNTEAFF.

The chain employs TRBV7-2 and TRBJ2-2, with D perhaps TRBD2 (5 bases). With 4 bases removed from V and 6 bases from J, the gap between germline ends came to 21 bases. This CDR3 is 17 amino acids long. The germline gives CDR1 SGHTA, CDR2 FQGNSA. The DNA of the CDR3 is TGTGCCAGCAGCTACTCCACCCACGGGGTGGTCTCCGGGGAGCTGTTTTTT. It yields the protein CASSYSTHGVVSGELFF.

The chain couples TRBV7-9 to TRBJ1-4; 7 bases agree with TRBD1. The J segment lost 7 bases and the V segment lost 8 bases, leaving 7 bases of the junction unmatched. Germline V gene sequence: CDR1 SEHNR, CDR2 FQNEAQ (reference sequence). CDR3 length: 13 residues. CDR3 protein: CASRRGLGEKLFF. Here the CDR3 DNA reads TGTGCCAGCCGTAGGGGGCTCGGTGAAAAACTGTTTTTT. Together with reference TRBV7-9 and TRBJ1-4, the CDR3 gives the full variable domain: DTGVSQNPRHKITKRGQNVTFRCDPISEHNRLYWYRQTLGQGPEFLTYFQNEAQLEKSRLLSDRFSAERPKGSFSTLEIQRTEQGDSAMYLCASRRGLGEKLFFGSGTQLSVL.

The chain recombines TRBV9 with TRBJ1-1; 7 positions agree with TRBD1. Germline CDR1 reads SGDLS; CDR2 reads YYNGEE. V lost 3 bases, J lost 8 bases, and 7 bases stayed unmatched. The CDR3 is made up of 13 amino acids. The CDR3 nucleotides are TGTGCCAGCAGCGACCGGGACAGAGGGGAAGCTTTCTTT. Encoded protein: CASSDRDRGEAFF.

The chain carries TRBV18 and TRBJ2-5, with 7 bases fitting TRBD1. After removal of 3 bases from V and 3 bases from J, the junction contained 1 base not matched to a gene. CDR3 length equals 13 residues. Germline CDR1 is KGHSH and CDR2 is LQKENI. Written as DNA, the CDR3 is TGTGCCAGCTCACCGGGACAGAAAGAGACCCAGTACTTC. Protein product: CASSPGQKETQYF.

The chain carries TRBV4-1 and TRBJ1-2; 8 bases match TRBD1. The CDR3 sequence is 16 residues long. CDR1 MGHRA and CDR2 YSYEKL come from the germline V gene. V trimming: 0 bases; J trimming: 8 bases; junction bases outside the gene matches: 11. Written as DNA, the CDR3 is TGCGCCAGCAGCCAAGATCTGCAGGGGGCAGTCAGAGGCTACACCTTC. Translation: CASSQDLQGAVRGYTF.

By share, this clone ranks as medium-sized. CDR3 nucleotide sequence: TGTGCCAGCAGCGTAGGGGCTAGCGGGAGTCTTGAGACCCAGTACTTC. This codes for CASSVGASGSLETQYF. The V and J genes are TRBV9 and TRBJ2-5; 10 bases map to TRBD2. V was pared by 0 bases and J by 5 bases, with 7 bases of the junction left unmatched. This CDR3 is built from 16 residues. Germline loops: CDR1 SGDLS, CDR2 YYNGEE.

This chain links TRBV7-9 with TRBJ2-2; D may be TRBD2 (5 bases). This CDR3 is built from 14 residues. Trimming left V 5 bases short and J 5 bases short, with 12 bases between. The germline gives CDR1 SEHNR, CDR2 FQNEAQ (reference sequence). CDR3 region: CASSARTGTGELFF. In nucleotides, the CDR3 is TGTGCCAGCAGCGCCAGGACGGGGACCGGGGAGCTGTTTTTT.

The CDR3 here is CASSWGYSTGQGAEQFF. As DNA, the CDR3 is TGCGCCAGCAGCTGGGGATATTCTACGGGACAGGGCGCTGAGCAGTTCTTC. V usage is TRBV5-1 and J usage is TRBJ2-1; 9 bases are shared with TRBD1. Germline V gene sequence: CDR1 SGHRS, CDR2 YFSETQ. This CDR3 region has 17 residues. V shed 3 bases and J 9 bases; nucleotides not matched to a gene: 16.

J is TRBJ1-2 and V is TRBV2; 7 bases agree with TRBD1. Germline V CDR1 and CDR2: SNHLY, FYNNEI. The CDR3 spans 14 residues. Trimming removed 5 bases from V and 8 bases from J; junction bases left unmatched: 11. As DNA, the CDR3 is TGTGCCAGCAGTCCAACAGCGACAGGGAGCGGCTACACCTTC. Encoded protein: CASSPTATGSGYTF.